A single sample is the source of the 16 T cell receptor beta chains below, sequenced in a study of T cell responses to AZD1222 COVID-19 vaccine. Only in-frame clones appear in the TCRdb table, and some are missing; sequencing was by immunoSEQ multiplex PCR. This table holds 130,000 to 150,000 clones, about nine tenths found once. Sequencing was performed on peripheral blood, taken on day 0 of AZD1222 vaccination. These TCRs come from an adult in good health.

The J gene is TRBJ2-7, the V gene TRBV11-1; D perhaps matches TRBD1 (5 bases). The germline V gene has CDR1 SGHAT and CDR2 FQDESV (reference sequence). Trimming cost V 5 bases and J 5 bases, with 10 bases left between them. The CDR3 loop spans 12 amino acids. This CDR3 reads CASSPTRDEQYF. The CDR3 DNA follows: TGTGCCAGCAGCCCGACCAGGGACGAGCAGTACTTC.

The V gene is TRBV27, the J gene TRBJ1-2, with no clear D. The V gene's germline CDR1 is MNHEY and CDR2 SMNVEV (reference sequence). Trimming took off 6 bases at V and 5 bases at J, with 16 bases between the two ends. The CDR3 extends over 14 amino acids. The CDR3 coding sequence is TGTGCCAGCAGAATACTGAACGGTGGATATGGCTACACCTTC. It translates to CASRILNGGYGYTF.

The chain uses TRBV24-1 and TRBJ1-2; the match to TRBD1 covers 7 bases. This CDR3 is 18 amino acids long. Losses at the gene ends were 2 bases for V and 5 bases for J; bases not matched to a gene: 16. CDR1 and CDR2 (germline): KGHDR, SFDVKD. Here the CDR3 reads CATSDYYNRDSEVYGYTF. The CDR3 bases are TGTGCCACCAGTGATTATTACAACCGGGACAGTGAAGTTTATGGCTACACCTTC.

The rearrangement joins TRBV4-2 to TRBJ2-7; a possible D gene is TRBD1 (6 bases). V was pared by 1 base and J by 3 bases, with 7 bases between. The CDR3 runs 13 residues. Germline-derived CDR1 and CDR2 are LGHNA and YNFKEQ. The CDR3 nucleotides read TGTGCCAGCAGCCAAGGGACAGACTACGAGCAGTACTTC. Residues: CASSQGTDYEQYF.

This chain uses TRBV3-1 (or the pseudogene TRBV3-2) with TRBJ2-1; 12 bases line up with TRBD2. Germline V gene lookup returns CDR1 LGHDT and CDR2 YNNKEL (reference sequence). The CDR3 runs to 15 residues. The junction had 3 bases not matched to a gene; V was cut back by 4 bases and J by 5 bases. The CDR3 nucleotides read TGTGCCAGCAGCCGCCGGACTAGCGGGAACAATGAGCAGTTCTTC. This codes for CASSRRTSGNNEQFF.

With regard to this clone: Distinct nucleotide sequences in the sample also encode this CDR3. The chain joins TRBV12-3 or TRBV12-4 to TRBJ1-3, with D unresolved. Trimming shortened V by 1 base and J by 3 bases, and 1 base separated the two germline ends. The CDR3 is 12 amino acids. The CDR3 DNA reads as TGTGCCAGCAGTTTAGGTGGAAACACCATATATTTT. It translates to CASSLGGNTIYF.

This clone was detected only once. The CDR3 nucleotides are TGTGCCAGCAGTTTTCGACAGGGCCATGGCTACACCTTC. Amino acids: CASSFRQGHGYTF. The chain has TRBV12-3 or TRBV12-4 and TRBJ1-2; 7 bases match TRBD1. The CDR3 is 13 residues long. Unmatched junction bases numbered 4, after V lost 3 bases and J lost 6 bases.

The J gene is TRBJ1-5, the V gene TRBV19, with TRBD1 identical over 7 bases. Germline V gene data show CDR1 as LNHDA and CDR2 as SQIVND (reference sequence). Trimming removed 0 bases from V and 7 bases from J; junction bases left unmatched: 3. This CDR3 spans 14 amino acids. The CDR3: CASSIEAGGQPQHF. CDR3 coding DNA: TGTGCCAGTAGTATAGAGGCAGGGGGACAGCCCCAGCATTTT.

The chain links TRBV24-1 to TRBJ2-1; D might be TRBD1 (6 bases). The germline V gene has CDR1 KGHDR and CDR2 SFDVKD. Trimming took 9 bases from V and 6 from J, leaving 8 bases between them. This CDR3 is 11 amino acids long. The CDR3 DNA follows: TGTGCCACCGCACAGGGCAATGAGCAGTTCTTC. This encodes CATAQGNEQFF.

The chain couples TRBV13 to TRBJ2-7; TRBD2 might be the D (5 bases). V was cut by 4 bases and J by 3 bases, with 10 bases left in between. Germline lookup yields CDR1 PRHDT and CDR2 FYEKMQ (reference sequence). This CDR3 has 13 residues. CDR3 region: CASSSGLSYEQYF. CDR3 bases: TGTGCCAGCAGCTCCGGACTTAGCTACGAGCAGTACTTC.

This rearrangement joins TRBV5-1 to TRBJ1-6; possible D gene TRBD1, 6 bases. This CDR3 has 12 residues. The V gene lost 4 bases and the J gene lost 11 bases, with 10 bases spanning the gap. Germline CDR1 is SGHRS and CDR2 is YFSETQ. DNA for the CDR3: TGCGCCAGCAGCCTACAGGGTACACCCCTCCACTTT. It specifies CASSLQGTPLHF.

In this sample, this clone turned up once. The chain combines TRBV30 with TRBJ1-1; D gene ambiguous. Germline-derived CDR1 and CDR2 are GTSNPN and SVGIG (reference sequence). CDR3 length: 8 residues. The CDR3 region is CGNTEAFF. CDR3 nucleotide sequence: TGTGGGAACACTGAAGCTTTCTTT.

The V and J genes are TRBV28 and TRBJ2-7; D may be TRBD1 or TRBD2 (6 bases each). V lost 5 bases, J lost 6 bases, and 23 bases lay in between. This CDR3 region has 16 residues. In germline, CDR1 is MDHEN, CDR2 SYDVKM. Here the CDR3 DNA reads TGTGCCAGCAGTAGCCAACCGGGGGCAAGATATGCCGAGCAGTACTTC. Translating gives CASSSQPGARYAEQYF.

The chain joins TRBV5-1 to TRBJ2-5; TRBD1 matches 11 bases. V shed 4 bases and J 2 bases; nucleotides not matched to a gene: 7. Per germline, CDR1 SGHRS and CDR2 YFSETQ. The CDR3 spans 16 residues. CDR3 amino acids: CASSEFWDRGQETQYF. The CDR3 coding sequence is TGCGCCAGCAGCGAATTCTGGGACAGGGGGCAAGAGACCCAGTACTTC.

The V and J genes are TRBV2 and TRBJ2-7; D is tentatively TRBD1 or TRBD2 (6 bases each). The V end lost 7 bases, the J end lost 3 bases, and 19 bases lay between the germline ends. The CDR3 contains 15 residues. Germline V lookup: CDR1 SNHLY, CDR2 FYNNEI. CDR3 loop: CASNDWGASSYEQYF. In DNA form, the CDR3 reads TGTGCCAGCAATGATTGGGGGGCCTCGAGCTACGAGCAGTACTTC. The complete variable domain, with remaining parts taken from reference TRBV2 and TRBJ2-7, reads EPEVTQTPSHQVTQMGQEVILRCVPISNHLYFYWYRQILGQKVEFLVSFYNNEISEKSEIFDDQFSVERPDGSNFTLKIRSTKLEDSAMYFCASNDWGASSYEQYFGPGTRLTVT.

This clone showed up just once. The V and J genes are TRBV19 and TRBJ2-3; D unclear. Germline V gene lookup returns CDR1 LNHDA and CDR2 SQIVND (reference sequence). The CDR3 has 13 residues. The V and J ends lost 6 bases and 0 bases respectively, with 7 bases between them. The DNA for the CDR3 is TGTGCCAGTAGGGCAGCTAGCACAGATACGCAGTATTTT. It is translated as CASRAASTDTQYF. Using reference TRBV19 and TRBJ2-3 for the parts outside the CDR3, the full variable domain is DGGITQSPKYLFRKEGQNVTLSCEQNLNHDAMYWYRQDPGQGLRLIYYSQIVNDFQKGDIAEGYSVSREKKESFPLTVTSAQKNPTAFYLCASRAASTDTQYFGPGTRLTVL.